Following are 8 T cell receptor beta chains from one sample sequenced in a study of control samples from healthy donors and cancer patients (dated by TCRdb to about 2020). Libraries were prepared through the immunoSEQ multiplex PCR assay. TCRdb mirrors the immuneACCESS table, restricted to in-frame sequences. Some clones are absent from its copies; in checked studies, under half trace to an unresolved V gene, and the reason for the others is unknown. This sample gives approximately 210,000 clones in total; around 93% of them show up just once. Approximately 1.8% of the sample goes to the ten largest clones. The sample consisted of blood. The receptors were gathered from a man in his thirties or forties in good health.

The genes are TRBV30 and TRBJ1-4; no clear D gene. This CDR3 region has 10 residues. V lost 5 bases and J lost 7, with 5 bases in between. CDR1 is GTSNPN, CDR2 SVGIG, per germline (reference sequence). CDR3 sequence (DNA): TGTGCCTGGGCCGGTGAAAAACTGTTTTTT. This sequence encodes CAWAGEKLFF.

The V call is TRBV3-1 (or the pseudogene TRBV3-2), the J call TRBJ2-6; no definite D call. The CDR3 totals 15 residues. Germline V lookup: CDR1 LGHDT, CDR2 YNNKEL (reference sequence). Deletions cut 4 bases from V and 2 bases from J, with 9 bases between. CDR3 residues: CASSPYPAGANVLTF. CDR3 sequence (DNA): TGTGCCAGCAGCCCCTATCCGGCTGGGGCCAACGTCCTGACTTTC.

This clone was seen only once. The chain couples TRBV7-2 to TRBJ2-1; TRBD2 matches at 10 bases. The CDR3 totals 16 residues. CDR1 and CDR2 (germline): SGHTA, FQGNSA. Trimming took 1 base from V and 8 from J; bases not matched to a gene: 8. The CDR3 DNA sequence: TGTGCCAGCAGCTTAGTAGCTAGCGGGGGTTTGCATGAGCAGTTCTTC. Protein sequence: CASSLVASGGLHEQFF.

The rearrangement links TRBV5-1 to TRBJ2-7; D may correspond to TRBD1 or TRBD2 (5 bases each). The CDR3 length is 16 residues. Trimming pared 2 bases from V and 0 bases from J, leaving 15 bases between. CDR1 and CDR2 (germline): SGHRS, YFSETQ. The CDR3 reads CASSFSPGANSYEQYF. The CDR3, as DNA: TGCGCCAGCAGCTTTTCCCCCGGGGCTAACTCCTACGAGCAGTACTTC.

V usage is TRBV27 and J usage is TRBJ1-5, with D perhaps matching TRBD1 (5 bases). The germline gives CDR1 MNHEY, CDR2 SMNVEV (reference sequence). Trimming removed 6 bases at V and 2 bases at J, with 14 bases between. The CDR3 has 15 amino acids. The CDR3 DNA follows: TGTGCCAGCAGGGAGGCAGGGAAGGGCAATCAGCCCCAGCATTTT. Protein product: CASREAGKGNQPQHF.

The chain links TRBV7-2 to TRBJ1-4; 7 bases map to TRBD1. Germline V gene data show CDR1 as SGHTA and CDR2 as FQGNSA. The V and J ends lost 5 bases and 5 bases, in that order; junction bases with no gene match: 8. The CDR3 has 15 amino acids. The CDR3 DNA is TGTGCCAGCAGCGAAGGACAGGTTGGAAATGAAAAACTGTTTTTT. It specifies CASSEGQVGNEKLFF.

J is TRBJ2-2 and V is TRBV30; D unresolved. This CDR3 spans 14 amino acids. V was pared by 0 bases and J by 2 bases, with 7 bases between. The germline V gene encodes CDR1 GTSNPN and CDR2 SVGIG (reference sequence). The CDR3 nucleotides are TGTGCCTGGAGTGTAACCGCAAACACCGGGGAGCTGTTTTTT. It encodes CAWSVTANTGELFF.

This clone has a single count. The chain carries TRBV12-3 or TRBV12-4 and TRBJ2-7; D remains unclear. This CDR3 is built from 12 residues. Trimming stripped 6 bases from V and 5 bases from J, with 11 bases between. CDR3 region: CASRRLQDEQYF. DNA for the CDR3: TGTGCCAGCAGGAGACTCCAGGACGAGCAGTACTTC.